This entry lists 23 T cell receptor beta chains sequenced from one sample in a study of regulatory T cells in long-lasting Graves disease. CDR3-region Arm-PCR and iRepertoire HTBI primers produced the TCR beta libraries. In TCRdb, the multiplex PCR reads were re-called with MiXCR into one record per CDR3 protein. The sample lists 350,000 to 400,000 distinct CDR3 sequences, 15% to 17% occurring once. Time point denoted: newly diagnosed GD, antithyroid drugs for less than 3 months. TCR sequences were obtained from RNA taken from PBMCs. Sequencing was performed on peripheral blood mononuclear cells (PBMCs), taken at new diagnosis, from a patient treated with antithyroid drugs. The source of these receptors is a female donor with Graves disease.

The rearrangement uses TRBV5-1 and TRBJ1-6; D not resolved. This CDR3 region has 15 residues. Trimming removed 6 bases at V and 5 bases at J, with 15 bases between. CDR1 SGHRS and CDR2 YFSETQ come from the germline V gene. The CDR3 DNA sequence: TGCGCCAGCACGGGTCAGGAGGCCAATAATTCACCCCTCCACTTT. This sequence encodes CASTGQEANNSPLHF.

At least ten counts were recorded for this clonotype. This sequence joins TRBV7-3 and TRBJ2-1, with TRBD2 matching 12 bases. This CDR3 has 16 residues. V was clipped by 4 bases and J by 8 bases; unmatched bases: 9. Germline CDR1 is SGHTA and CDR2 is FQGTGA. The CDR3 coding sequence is TGTGCCAGCAGCTCACCCCTAGCGGGAGGGTCCCATGAGCAGTTCTTC. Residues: CASSSPLAGGSHEQFF.

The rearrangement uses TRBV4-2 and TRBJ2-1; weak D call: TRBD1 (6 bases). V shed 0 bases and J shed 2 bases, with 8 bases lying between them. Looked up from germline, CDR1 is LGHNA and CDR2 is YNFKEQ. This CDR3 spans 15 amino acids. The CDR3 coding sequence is TGTGCCAGCAGCCAAGAACAGGGAGCCTACAATGAGCAGTTCTTC. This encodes CASSQEQGAYNEQFF.

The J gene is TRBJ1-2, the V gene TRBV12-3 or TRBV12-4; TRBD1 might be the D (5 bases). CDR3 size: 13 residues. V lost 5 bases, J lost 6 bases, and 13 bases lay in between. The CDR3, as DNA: TGTGCCAGCAGTGTTGGGGGGTTAAATGGCTACACCTTC. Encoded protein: CASSVGGLNGYTF.

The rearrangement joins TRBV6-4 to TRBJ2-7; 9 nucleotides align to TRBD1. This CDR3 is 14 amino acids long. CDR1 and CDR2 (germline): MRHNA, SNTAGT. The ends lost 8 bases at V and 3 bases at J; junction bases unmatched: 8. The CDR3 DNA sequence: TGTGCCAGCGACAGCGACAGGGGGGTCTACGAGCAGTACTTC. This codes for CASDSDRGVYEQYF.

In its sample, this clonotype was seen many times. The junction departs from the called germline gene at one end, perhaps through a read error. Here the CDR3 reads CASSLINGAISHREAQYF. CDR3 nucleotide sequence: TGTGCCAGCAGCTTGATCAATGGGGCTATTTCTCATAGAGAGGCCCAGTACTTC. The chain is built from TRBV28 and TRBJ2-5; maybe TRBD1 (5 bases). CDR3 length: 18 residues. Per germline, CDR1 MDHEN and CDR2 SYDVKM.

CDR3 DNA: TGTGCCAGCAGTGGGGGGGACGTCTATGGCTACACCTTC. This codes for CASSGGDVYGYTF. The chain couples TRBV25-1 to TRBJ1-2; TRBD1 is a possible D gene (5 bases). Germline CDR1 and CDR2: MGHDK and SYGVNS. The CDR3 length is 13 residues. Trimming stripped 4 bases from V and 4 bases from J, with 10 bases between.

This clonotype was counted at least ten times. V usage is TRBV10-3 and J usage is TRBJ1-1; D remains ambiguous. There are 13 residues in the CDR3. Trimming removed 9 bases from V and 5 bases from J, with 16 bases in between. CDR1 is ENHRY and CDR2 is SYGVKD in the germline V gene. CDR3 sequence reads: CAMHPAGSTEAFF. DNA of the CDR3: TGTGCCATGCACCCGGCGGGGAGTACTGAAGCTTTCTTT.

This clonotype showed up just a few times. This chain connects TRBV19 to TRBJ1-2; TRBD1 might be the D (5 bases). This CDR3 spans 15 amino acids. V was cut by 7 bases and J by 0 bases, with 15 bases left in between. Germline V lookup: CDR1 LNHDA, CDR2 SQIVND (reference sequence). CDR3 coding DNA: TGTGCCAGTAAGGTAGACAGCGCCTCTAACTATGGCTACACCTTC. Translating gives CASKVDSASNYGYTF. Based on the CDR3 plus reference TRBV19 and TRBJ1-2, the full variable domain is DGGITQSPKYLFRKEGQNVTLSCEQNLNHDAMYWYRQDPGQGLRLIYYSQIVNDFQKGDIAEGYSVSREKKESFPLTVTSAQKNPTAFYLCASKVDSASNYGYTFGSGTRLTVV.

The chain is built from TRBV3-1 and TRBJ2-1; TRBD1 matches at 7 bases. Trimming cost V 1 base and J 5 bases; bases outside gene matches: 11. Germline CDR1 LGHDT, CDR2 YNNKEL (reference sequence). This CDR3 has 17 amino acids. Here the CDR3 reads CASSQARGTTIHNEQFF. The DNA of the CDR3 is TGTGCCAGCAGCCAAGCCAGGGGGACAACTATTCACAATGAGCAGTTCTTC.

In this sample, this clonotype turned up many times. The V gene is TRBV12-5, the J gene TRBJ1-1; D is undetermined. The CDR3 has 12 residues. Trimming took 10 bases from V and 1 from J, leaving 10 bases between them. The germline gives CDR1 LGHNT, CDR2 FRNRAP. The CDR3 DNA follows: TGTGCTACCAATACCGGGAACACTGAAGCTTTCTTT. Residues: CATNTGNTEAFF.

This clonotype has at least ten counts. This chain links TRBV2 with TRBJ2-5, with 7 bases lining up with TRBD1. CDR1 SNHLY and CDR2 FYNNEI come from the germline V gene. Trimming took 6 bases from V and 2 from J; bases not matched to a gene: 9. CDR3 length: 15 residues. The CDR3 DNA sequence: TGTGCCAGCAGCTCGGATAGGGGGCATCAAGAGACCCAGTACTTC. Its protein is CASSSDRGHQETQYF. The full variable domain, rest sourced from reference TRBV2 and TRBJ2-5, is EPEVTQTPSHQVTQMGQEVILRCVPISNHLYFYWYRQILGQKVEFLVSFYNNEISEKSEIFDDQFSVERPDGSNFTLKIRSTKLEDSAMYFCASSSDRGHQETQYFGPGTRLLVL.

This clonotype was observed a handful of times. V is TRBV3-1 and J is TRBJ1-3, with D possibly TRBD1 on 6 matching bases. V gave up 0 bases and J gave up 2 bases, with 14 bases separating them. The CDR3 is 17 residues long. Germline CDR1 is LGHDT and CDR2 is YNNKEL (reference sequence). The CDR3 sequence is CASSQERRGRAGNTIYF. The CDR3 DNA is TGTGCCAGCAGCCAAGAACGGAGGGGGAGGGCTGGAAACACCATATATTTT.

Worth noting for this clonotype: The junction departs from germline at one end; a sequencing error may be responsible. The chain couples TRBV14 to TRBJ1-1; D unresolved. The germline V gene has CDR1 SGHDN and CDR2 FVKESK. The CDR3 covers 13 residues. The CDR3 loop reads CASSQDYRREASF. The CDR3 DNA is TGTGCCAGCAGCCAAGATTATCGCCGAGAAGCTTCCTTT.

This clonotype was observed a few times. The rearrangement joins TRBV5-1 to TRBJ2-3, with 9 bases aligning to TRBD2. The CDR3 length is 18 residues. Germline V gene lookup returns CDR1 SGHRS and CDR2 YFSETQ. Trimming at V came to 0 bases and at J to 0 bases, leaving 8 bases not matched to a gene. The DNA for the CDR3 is TGCGCCAGCAGCTTGGCCGGGGGCGGGAGGGCCAGCACAGATACGCAGTATTTT. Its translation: CASSLAGGGRASTDTQYF.

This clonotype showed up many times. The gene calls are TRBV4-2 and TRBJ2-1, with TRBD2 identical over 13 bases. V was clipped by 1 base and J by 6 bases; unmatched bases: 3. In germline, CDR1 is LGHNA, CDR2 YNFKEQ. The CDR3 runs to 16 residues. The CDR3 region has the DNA TGTGCCAGCAGCCAAGTGGGACTAGCGGGATTCAATGAGCAGTTCTTC. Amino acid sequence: CASSQVGLAGFNEQFF.

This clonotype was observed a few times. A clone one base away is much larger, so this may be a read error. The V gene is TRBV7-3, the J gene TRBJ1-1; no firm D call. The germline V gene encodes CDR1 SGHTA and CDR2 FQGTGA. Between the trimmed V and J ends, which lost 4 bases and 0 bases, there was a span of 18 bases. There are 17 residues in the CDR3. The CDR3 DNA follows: TGTGCCAGCAGCTCCTGGACCCTAGGAGTCATGAACACTGAAGCTTTCTTT. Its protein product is CASSSWTLGVMNTEAFF.

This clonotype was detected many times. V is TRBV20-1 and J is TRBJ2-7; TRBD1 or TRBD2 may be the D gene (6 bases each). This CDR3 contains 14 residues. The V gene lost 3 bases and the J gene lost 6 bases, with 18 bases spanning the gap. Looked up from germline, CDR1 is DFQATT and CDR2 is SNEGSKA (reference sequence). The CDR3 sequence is CSASGGAFNAEQYF. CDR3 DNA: TGCAGTGCTAGCGGGGGCGCCTTCAATGCCGAGCAGTACTTC.

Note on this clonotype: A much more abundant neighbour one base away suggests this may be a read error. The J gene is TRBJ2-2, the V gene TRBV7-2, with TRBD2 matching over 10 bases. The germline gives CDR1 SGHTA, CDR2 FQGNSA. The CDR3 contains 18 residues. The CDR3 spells CASRLRAGGYRWTGEPFF. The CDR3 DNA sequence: TGTGCCAGCAGGTTACGAGCGGGGGGGTATCGATGGACCGGGGAGCCGTTTTTT.

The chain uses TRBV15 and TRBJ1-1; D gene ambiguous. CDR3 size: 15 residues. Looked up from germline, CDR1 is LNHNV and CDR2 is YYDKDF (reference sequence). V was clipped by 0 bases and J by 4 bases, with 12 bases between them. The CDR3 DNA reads TGTGCCACCAGCAGAGATAGTTCGGGCCCCACTGAAGCTTTCTTT. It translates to CATSRDSSGPTEAFF.

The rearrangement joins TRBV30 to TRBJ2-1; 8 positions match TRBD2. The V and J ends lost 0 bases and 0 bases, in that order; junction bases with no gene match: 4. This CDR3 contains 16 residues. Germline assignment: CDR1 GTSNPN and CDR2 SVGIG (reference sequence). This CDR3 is CAWSVVSGSSYNEQFF. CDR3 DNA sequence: TGTGCCTGGAGTGTAGTGAGCGGGAGCTCCTACAATGAGCAGTTCTTC.

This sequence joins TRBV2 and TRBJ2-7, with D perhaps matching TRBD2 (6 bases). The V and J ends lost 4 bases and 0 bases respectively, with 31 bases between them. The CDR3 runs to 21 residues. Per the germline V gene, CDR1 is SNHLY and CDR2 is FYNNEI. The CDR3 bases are TGTGCCAGCAGTGTGGGGTTGGCACGGGGGTCCTGGGACTCGATCTCCTACGAGCAGTACTTC. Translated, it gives CASSVGLARGSWDSISYEQYF.

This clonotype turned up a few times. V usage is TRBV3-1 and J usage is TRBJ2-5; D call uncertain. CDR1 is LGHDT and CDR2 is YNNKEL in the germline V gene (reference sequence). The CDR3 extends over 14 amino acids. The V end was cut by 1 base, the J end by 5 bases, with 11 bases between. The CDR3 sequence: CASSQGYMDETQYF. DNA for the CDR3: TGTGCCAGCAGCCAAGGTTACATGGATGAGACCCAGTACTTC.